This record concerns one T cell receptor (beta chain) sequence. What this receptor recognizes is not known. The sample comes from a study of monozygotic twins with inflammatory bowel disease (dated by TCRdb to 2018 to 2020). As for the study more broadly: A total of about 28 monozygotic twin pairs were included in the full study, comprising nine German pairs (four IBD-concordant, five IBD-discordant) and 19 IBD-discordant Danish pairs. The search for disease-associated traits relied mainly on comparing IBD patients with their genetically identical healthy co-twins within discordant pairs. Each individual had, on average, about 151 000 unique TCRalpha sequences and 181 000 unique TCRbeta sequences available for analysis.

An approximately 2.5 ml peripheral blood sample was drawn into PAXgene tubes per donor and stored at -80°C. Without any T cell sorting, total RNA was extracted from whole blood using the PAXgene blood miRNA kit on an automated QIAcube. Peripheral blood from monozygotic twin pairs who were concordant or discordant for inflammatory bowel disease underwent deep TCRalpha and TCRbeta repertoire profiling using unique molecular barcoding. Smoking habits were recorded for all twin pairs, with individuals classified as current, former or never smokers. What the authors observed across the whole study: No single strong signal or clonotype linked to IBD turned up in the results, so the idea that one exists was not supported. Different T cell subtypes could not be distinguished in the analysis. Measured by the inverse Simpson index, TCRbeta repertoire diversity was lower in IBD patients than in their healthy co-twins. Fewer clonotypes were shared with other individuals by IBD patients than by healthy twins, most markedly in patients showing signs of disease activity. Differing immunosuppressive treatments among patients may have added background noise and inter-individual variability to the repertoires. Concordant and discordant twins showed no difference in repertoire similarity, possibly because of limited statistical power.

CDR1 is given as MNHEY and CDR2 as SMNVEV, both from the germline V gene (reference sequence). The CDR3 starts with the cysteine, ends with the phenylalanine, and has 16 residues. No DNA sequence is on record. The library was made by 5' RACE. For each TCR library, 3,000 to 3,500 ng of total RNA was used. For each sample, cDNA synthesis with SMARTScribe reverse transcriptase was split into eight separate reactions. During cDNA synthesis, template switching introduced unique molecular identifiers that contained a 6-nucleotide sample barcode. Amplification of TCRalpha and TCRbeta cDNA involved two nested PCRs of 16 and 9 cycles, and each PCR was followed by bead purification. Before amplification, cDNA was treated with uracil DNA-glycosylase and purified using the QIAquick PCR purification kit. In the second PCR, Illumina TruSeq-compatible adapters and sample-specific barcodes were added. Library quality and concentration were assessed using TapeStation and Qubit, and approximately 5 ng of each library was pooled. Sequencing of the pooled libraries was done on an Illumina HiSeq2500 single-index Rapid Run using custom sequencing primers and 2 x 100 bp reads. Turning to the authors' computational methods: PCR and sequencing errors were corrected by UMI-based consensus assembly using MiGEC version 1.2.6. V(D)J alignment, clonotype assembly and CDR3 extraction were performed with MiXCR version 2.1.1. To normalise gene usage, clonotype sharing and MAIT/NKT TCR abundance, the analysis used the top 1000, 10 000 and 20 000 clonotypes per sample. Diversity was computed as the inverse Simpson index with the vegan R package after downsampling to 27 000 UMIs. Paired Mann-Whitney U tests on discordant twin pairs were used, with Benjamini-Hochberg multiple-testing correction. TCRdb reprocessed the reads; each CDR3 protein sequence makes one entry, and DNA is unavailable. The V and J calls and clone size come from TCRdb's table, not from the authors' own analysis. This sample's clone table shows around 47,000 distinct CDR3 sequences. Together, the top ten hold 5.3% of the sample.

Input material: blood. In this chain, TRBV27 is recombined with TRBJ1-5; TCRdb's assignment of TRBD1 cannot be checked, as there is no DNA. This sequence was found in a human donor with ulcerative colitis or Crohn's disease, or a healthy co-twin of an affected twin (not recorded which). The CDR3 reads CASRQQGAGSNQPQHF.